Below are 19 T cell receptor beta chains sequenced from a single sample in a study of blood T cells in healthy people across ages. A J-beta primer mix and a sample-barcoded 5' primer were used in a second PCR of roughly 7 to 12 cycles. TCRdb ran MiXCR on the 5' RACE reads and lists one entry per CDR3 protein. The repertoire holds about 970,000 distinct CDR3 sequences, with roughly half as singletons. The specimen was blood. Every receptor here comes from a woman aged 60-70 years in good health.

The CDR3 DNA sequence: TGTGCCAGCAGCCCACCAGGGGCCCAGAACACCGGGGAGCTGTTTTTT. Amino acid sequence: CASSPPGAQNTGELFF. The chain combines TRBV3-1 with TRBJ2-2, with D possibly being TRBD1 (6 bases). CDR1 is LGHDT and CDR2 is YNNKEL in the germline V gene (reference sequence). Between the trimmed V and J ends, which lost 4 bases and 1 base, there was a span of 13 bases. CDR3 length: 16 residues.

J is TRBJ2-7 and V is TRBV4-1; D is perhaps TRBD2 (6 bases). This CDR3 has 12 amino acids. Between the trimmed V and J ends, which lost 7 bases and 5 bases, there was a span of 12 bases. Germline V lookup: CDR1 MGHRA, CDR2 YSYEKL. CDR3 coding DNA: TGCGCCAGCAAAGCCTGGGGGGACGAGCAGTACTTC. Residues: CASKAWGDEQYF.

V gene TRBV6-5 combines with J gene TRBJ1-1; 9 bases map to TRBD1. The CDR3 covers 14 residues. From germline, CDR1 is MNHEY and CDR2 SVGAGI. Trimming took 5 bases from V and 3 from J; bases not matched to a gene: 4. The CDR3 sequence is CASSKWTGDTEAFF. The CDR3 DNA reads as TGTGCCAGCAGTAAATGGACAGGGGACACTGAAGCTTTCTTT.

The chain has TRBV6-6 and TRBJ2-7; D not resolved. The CDR3 is 12 amino acids. Per germline, CDR1 MNHNY and CDR2 SVGAGI (reference sequence). Trimming left V 6 bases short and J 2 bases short, with 8 bases between. CDR3 residues: CASSNGAYEQYF. DNA for the CDR3: TGTGCCAGCAGCAACGGTGCCTACGAGCAGTACTTC.

The rearrangement uses TRBV20-1 and TRBJ2-1; no firm D call. V was shortened by 6 bases and J by 4 bases, with 10 bases between the two germline ends. The length of the CDR3 is 12 residues. Germline V gives CDR1 DFQATT, CDR2 SNEGSKA (reference sequence). The DNA of the CDR3 is TGCAGTGCCACCGACATATACAATGAGCAGTTCTTC. It yields the protein CSATDIYNEQFF.

This chain's CDR3 is CASSLSLPSTGRTPEAFF. The CDR3 DNA reads TGTGCCAGCAGTTTATCGCTCCCCTCGACAGGGAGGACCCCTGAAGCTTTCTTT. The chain combines TRBV27 with TRBJ1-1; 7 bases match TRBD1. The CDR3 contains 18 residues. CDR1 MNHEY and CDR2 SMNVEV come from the germline V gene (reference sequence). The V segment lost 0 bases and the J segment 6 bases; nucleotides outside the gene matches: 16.

Only a few counts were recorded for this clonotype. The V gene is TRBV5-1, the J gene TRBJ2-1, with TRBD1 identical over 9 bases. The CDR3 spans 14 residues. Germline CDR1 is SGHRS and CDR2 is YFSETQ. V lost 4 bases to trimming and J lost 5 bases; unmatched junction nucleotides: 4. CDR3 in DNA: TGCGCCAGCAGCACGGGACAGGGTAACAATGAGCAGTTCTTC. Protein product: CASSTGQGNNEQFF. The whole variable domain, filled in from reference TRBV5-1 and TRBJ2-1, reads KAGVTQTPRYLIKTRGQQVTLSCSPISGHRSVSWYQQTPGQGLQFLFEYFSETQRNKGNFPGRFSGRQFSNSRSEMNVSTLELGDSALYLCASSTGQGNNEQFFGPGTRLTVL.

The genes are TRBV28 and TRBJ2-4, with D uncertain. Germline loops: CDR1 MDHEN, CDR2 SYDVKM. There are 15 residues in the CDR3. Trimming took 5 bases from V and 0 from J, leaving 11 bases between them. CDR3 sequence (DNA): TGTGCCAGCAGTCCCAATGTCCTAGCCAAAAACATTCAGTACTTC. Amino acid sequence: CASSPNVLAKNIQYF. The full variable domain, its missing parts supplied by reference TRBV28 and TRBJ2-4, is DVKVTQSSRYLVKRTGEKVFLECVQDMDHENMFWYRQDPGLGLRLIYFSYDVKMKEKGDIPEGYSVSREKKERFSLILESASTNQTSMYLCASSPNVLAKNIQYFGAGTRLSVL.

There are a few counts of this clonotype. The rearrangement joins TRBV20-1 to TRBJ2-7; TRBD2 might be the D (5 bases). This CDR3 comprises 17 residues. The V end was cut by 0 bases, the J end by 0 bases, with 18 bases between. Germline values: CDR1 DFQATT, CDR2 SNEGSKA (reference sequence). CDR3 protein: CSARERPPWESSYEQYF. The CDR3 DNA reads TGCAGTGCTAGAGAGCGGCCCCCATGGGAGAGCTCCTACGAGCAGTACTTC.

J is TRBJ1-5 and V is TRBV20-1; 9 bases agree with TRBD1. The CDR3 is 15 residues long. The V gene's germline CDR1 is DFQATT and CDR2 SNEGSKA (reference sequence). CDR3: CSAKDRGSWDQPQHF. CDR3 coding DNA: TGCAGCGCCAAAGACAGGGGGAGTTGGGATCAGCCCCAGCATTTT.

This clonotype has a handful of counts. The chain links TRBV13 to TRBJ2-1, with D perhaps matching TRBD2 (5 bases). CDR3 size: 15 residues. V shed 5 bases and J shed 9 bases, with 20 bases lying between them. Germline CDR1 is PRHDT and CDR2 is FYEKMQ (reference sequence). CDR3 region: CASSTQIRSRGEQFF. Written as DNA, the CDR3 is TGTGCCAGCAGCACTCAGATAAGGAGTCGGGGTGAGCAGTTCTTC.

In this sample, this clonotype turned up once. The V and J genes are TRBV4-1 and TRBJ2-5, with unresolved D. The end of the DNA is better explained by TRBJ2-7, so the J call may be wrong. There are 15 residues in the CDR3. Germline V gene data show CDR1 as MGHRA and CDR2 as YSYEKL. In DNA form, the CDR3 reads TGCGCCAGCAGCCGGATCACCGGGCCTACCTACGAGCAGTACTTC. It is translated as CASSRITGPTYEQYF.

This chain uses TRBV29-1 with TRBJ2-7; D may be TRBD1 or TRBD2 (5 bases each). The V end lost 7 bases, the J end lost 0 bases, and 13 bases lay between the germline ends. Germline V gene sequence: CDR1 SQVTM, CDR2 ANQGSEA. The CDR3 extends over 13 amino acids. The CDR3 reads CSGGTVSSYEQYF. The CDR3 DNA is TGCAGCGGTGGGACGGTAAGCTCCTACGAGCAGTACTTC.

The count of this clonotype is one. CDR3 bases: TGTGCCAGCAGTTTATTTGGGACAGGGGTATTCAATTCACCCCTCCACTTT. Protein: CASSLFGTGVFNSPLHF. The chain combines TRBV28 with TRBJ1-6; 10 bases are a match to TRBD1. CDR3 length equals 17 residues. Losses at the gene ends were 1 base for V and 7 bases for J; bases not matched to a gene: 7. Germline V gene sequence: CDR1 MDHEN, CDR2 SYDVKM.

This clonotype was seen a handful of times. The rearrangement uses TRBV12-5 and TRBJ1-1; weak D call: TRBD1 (6 bases). The CDR3 has 16 residues. V was trimmed by 8 bases and J by 0 bases, leaving 19 bases between them. Germline V gene data show CDR1 as LGHNT and CDR2 as FRNRAP. The CDR3 coding sequence is TGTGCTAGTTTGTCTGATCGGCAGGGGTTGAACACTGAAGCTTTCTTT. This codes for CASLSDRQGLNTEAFF.

The chain carries TRBV6-2 or TRBV6-3 and TRBJ2-7, with D unresolved. V dropped 5 bases and J dropped 3 bases, with 8 bases sitting between them. The CDR3 sequence is 12 residues long. Germline V gives CDR1 MNHEY, CDR2 SVGEGT. CDR3 nucleotide sequence: TGTGCCAGCAGTAACACCTTCTACGAGCAGTACTTC. It codes for CASSNTFYEQYF.

The chain employs TRBV6-1 and TRBJ2-1; 7 positions agree with TRBD1. J lost 6 bases, V lost 5 bases, and 16 bases had no gene match. The V gene's germline CDR1 is MNHNS and CDR2 SASEGT. The CDR3 consists of 17 residues. DNA for the CDR3: TGTGCCAGCAGTAAATCCCCGGGACAGTCCTACCCCAATGAGCAGTTCTTC. Its translation: CASSKSPGQSYPNEQFF.

This clonotype appeared a few times. The chain uses TRBV4-1 and TRBJ2-7; D ambiguous. Trimming left V 1 base short and J 3 bases short, with 13 bases between. The CDR3 length is 15 residues. Looked up from germline, CDR1 is MGHRA and CDR2 is YSYEKL. The chain's CDR3 is CASSQVPGIDYEQYF. The CDR3 bases are TGCGCCAGCAGCCAAGTACCGGGTATTGACTACGAGCAGTACTTC.

The chain combines TRBV6-1 with TRBJ2-4, with 10 bases identical to TRBD1. The DNA end favors TRBJ2-7, so the J call may be wrong. The V gene's germline CDR1 is MNHNS and CDR2 SASEGT. The CDR3 extends over 18 amino acids. This chain's CDR3 is CASSASTGWTGGTYEQYF. CDR3 nucleotides: TGTGCCAGCAGTGCTTCTACGGGGTGGACAGGGGGTACCTACGAGCAGTACTTC.